This TCR beta chain comes out of a study of blood T cell repertoires in COVID-19 (dated by TCRdb to 2019 to 2021). Broadly, across the study: Collaborator samples came from the United States, Italy and Spain and covered acute and convalescent phases of COVID-19. The samples were drawn from the first 160 participants of the ongoing ImmuneRACE study and from 950 to 1,500 subjects provided by 6 global collaborators. Where available, HLA class I and class II types were obtained from metadata supplied by the sample provider rather than from assay-based typing. Nearly every sample came with metadata listing a de-identified subject ID, COVID-19 status, age in years and sex. The repertoires were released in a freely available public database meant as a resource for research on the immune response to SARS-CoV-2. Deeply sampled blood TCRbeta repertoires from subjects exposed to, actively infected with, or recovered from COVID-19 were included in the dataset. The prospective study material was composed of cDNA or gDNA derived from T cells, B-cell-depleted T cells, or PBMCs.

A distance of 14 bases separates the germline ends of V and J, which lose 5 bases and 6 bases respectively. The CDR3 sequence holds 14 residues, the cysteine and phenylalanine included. The kept DNA is CDR3 alone, 42 bases in frame from the first base. CDR1 is given as SEHNR and CDR2 as FQNEAQ, both from the germline V gene (reference sequence). With respect to this clone: No antigen is known for it. No base quality values were provided; no much bigger clone lies one nucleotide off.

Overall study results and their limits: How much clinical and demographic metadata was included differed by source and by participant, and the metadata was provided uncurated.

The immunoSEQ Assay, a bias-controlled multiplex PCR, was used to amplify TCRbeta CDR3 regions from genomic DNA. The study's processing was this. Nucleated cell counts per sample were estimated from amplification of reference gene primers within the assay. To quantify the absolute abundance of each unique TCRbeta CDR3 rearrangement, sequence reads were collapsed and filtered. For each sample, productive Simpson clonality was calculated as the square root of Simpson's diversity index across productive rearrangements. As stored in TCRdb, this immuneACCESS dataset retains in-frame rearrangements with V and J assigned. A fraction of the clones does not appear; measured against another copy, unresolved V genes explain less than half of the discrepancy, and the remainder lacks a known reason. The V and J calls and clone size were taken over from that table, and D and trimming were inferred from the DNA. The sample table holds 300,000 to 400,000 clones, of which approximately 84% were seen once. The ten largest make up 0.9% to 1.2% of the sample.

Enrolling through a virtual design, the prospective study's participants ranged in age from roughly 18 to 100 years and lived across 24 United States geographic areas. In the prospective study, cohorts were assigned on the basis of participant-reported clinical history obtained from a screening survey and a study questionnaire. For ImmuneRACE Cohort 3, a participant was defined as recovered based on two consecutive negative NP/OP PCR tests, clearance by a healthcare professional, or resolution of symptoms. Each participant in the prospective study had whole blood, serum and a nasopharyngeal or oropharyngeal swab collected by mobile phlebotomists. Over a roughly two-month period, participants in the prospective study had the option of providing additional blood draws and questionnaires. Blood samples from the prospective study were shipped frozen or at room temperature prior to DNA extraction.

The V and J genes are TRBV7-9 and TRBJ2-1; no D gene call is confident. The sample consisted of PBMCs or T cells enriched from blood (not recorded which). The receptor's source is a young woman who had recovered from COVID-19. Read as DNA, the sequence is TGTGCCAGCAGCAATATCGCTAGGTCCAATGAGCAGTTCTTC. This sequence encodes CASSNIARSNEQFF. Here the CDR3 is joined to the reference TRBV7-9 and TRBJ2-1 genes, and the full variable domain is: DTGVSQNPRHKITKRGQNVTFRCDPISEHNRLYWYRQTLGQGPEFLTYFQNEAQLEKSRLLSDRFSAERPKGSFSTLEIQRTEQGDSAMYLCASSNIARSNEQFFGPGTRLTVL.